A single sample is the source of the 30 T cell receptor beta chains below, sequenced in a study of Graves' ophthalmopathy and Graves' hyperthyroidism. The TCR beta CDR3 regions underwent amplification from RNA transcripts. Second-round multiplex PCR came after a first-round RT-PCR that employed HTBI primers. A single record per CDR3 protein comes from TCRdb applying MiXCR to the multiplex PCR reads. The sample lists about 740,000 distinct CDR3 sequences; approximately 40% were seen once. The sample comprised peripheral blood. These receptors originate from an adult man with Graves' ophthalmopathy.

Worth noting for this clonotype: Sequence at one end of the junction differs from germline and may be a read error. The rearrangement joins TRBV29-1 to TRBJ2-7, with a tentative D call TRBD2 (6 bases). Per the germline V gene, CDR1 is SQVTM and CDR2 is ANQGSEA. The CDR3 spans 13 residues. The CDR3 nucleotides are TGCAGTGCTAGCGACAGCAAAACCGGGGAGCAGAACTTC. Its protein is CSASDSKTGEQNF.

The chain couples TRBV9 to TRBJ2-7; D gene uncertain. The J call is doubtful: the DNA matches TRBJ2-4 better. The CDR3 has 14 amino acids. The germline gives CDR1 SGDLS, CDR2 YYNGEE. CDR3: CASSDFDPPDIQYF. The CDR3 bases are TGTGCCAGCAGCGACTTCGACCCCCCGGACATTCAGTACTTC.

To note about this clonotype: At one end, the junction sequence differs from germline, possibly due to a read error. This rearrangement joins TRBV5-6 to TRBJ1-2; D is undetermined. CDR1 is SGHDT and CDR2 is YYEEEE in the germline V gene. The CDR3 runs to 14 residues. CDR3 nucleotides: TGTGCCAGCAGCTTGCCTCCGAACGGCTATGGCCACACCTTC. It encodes CASSLPPNGYGHTF.

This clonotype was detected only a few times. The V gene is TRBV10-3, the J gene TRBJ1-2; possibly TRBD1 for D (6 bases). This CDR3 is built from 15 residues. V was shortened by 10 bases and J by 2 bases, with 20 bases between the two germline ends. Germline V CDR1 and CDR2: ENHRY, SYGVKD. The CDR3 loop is CASFTLGTSNYGYTF. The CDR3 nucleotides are TGTGCCAGCTTTACCTTGGGGACATCGAACTATGGCTACACCTTC.

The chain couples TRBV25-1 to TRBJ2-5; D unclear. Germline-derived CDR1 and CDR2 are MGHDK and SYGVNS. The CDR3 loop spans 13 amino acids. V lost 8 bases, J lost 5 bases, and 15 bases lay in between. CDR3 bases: TGTGCCAGCTCACCTGTGGCTTCGGAGACCCAGTACTTC. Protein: CASSPVASETQYF. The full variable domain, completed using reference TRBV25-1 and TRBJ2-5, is EADIYQTPRYLVIGTGKKITLECSQTMGHDKMYWYQQDPGMELHLIHYSYGVNSTEKGDLSSESTVSRIRTEHFPLTLESARPSHTSQYLCASSPVASETQYFGPGTRLLVL.

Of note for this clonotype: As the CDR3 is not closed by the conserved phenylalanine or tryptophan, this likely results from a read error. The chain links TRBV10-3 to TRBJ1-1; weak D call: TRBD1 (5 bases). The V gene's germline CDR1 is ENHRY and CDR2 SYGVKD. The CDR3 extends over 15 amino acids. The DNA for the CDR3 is TGTGCCAGCAGTTACCGGGGACCCGGGAACACTGAAGCTTTCCTT. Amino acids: CASSYRGPGNTEAFL.

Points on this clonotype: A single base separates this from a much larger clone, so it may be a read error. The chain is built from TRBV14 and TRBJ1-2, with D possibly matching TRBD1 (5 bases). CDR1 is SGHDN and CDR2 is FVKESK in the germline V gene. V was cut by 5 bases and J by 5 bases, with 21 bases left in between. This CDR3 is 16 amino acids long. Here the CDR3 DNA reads TGTGCCAGCAGCTCTAAATACCAGGGACGGTTATATGGCTACACCTTC. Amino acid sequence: CASSSKYQGRLYGYTF.

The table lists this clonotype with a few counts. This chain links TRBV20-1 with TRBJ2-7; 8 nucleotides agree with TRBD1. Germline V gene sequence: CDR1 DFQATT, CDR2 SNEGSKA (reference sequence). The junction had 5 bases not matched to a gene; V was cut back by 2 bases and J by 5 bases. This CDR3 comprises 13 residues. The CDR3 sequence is CSARRTGKNEQYF. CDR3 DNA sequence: TGCAGTGCTAGAAGGACAGGGAAGAACGAGCAGTACTTC.

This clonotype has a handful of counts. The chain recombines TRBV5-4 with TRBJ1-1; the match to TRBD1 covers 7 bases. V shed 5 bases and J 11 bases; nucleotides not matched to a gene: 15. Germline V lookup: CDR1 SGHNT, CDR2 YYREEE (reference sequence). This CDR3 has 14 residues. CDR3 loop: CASSSDRRLVAAFF. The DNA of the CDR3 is TGTGCCAGCAGTTCGGACAGGAGGTTGGTCGCGGCTTTCTTT.

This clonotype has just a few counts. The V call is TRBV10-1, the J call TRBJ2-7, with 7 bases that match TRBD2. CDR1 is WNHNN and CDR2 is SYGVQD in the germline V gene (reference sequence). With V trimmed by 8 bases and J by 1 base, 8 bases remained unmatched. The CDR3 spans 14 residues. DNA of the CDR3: TGCGCCAGCCGGATTAGGGGAGGGTCCTACGAGCAGTACTTC. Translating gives CASRIRGGSYEQYF.

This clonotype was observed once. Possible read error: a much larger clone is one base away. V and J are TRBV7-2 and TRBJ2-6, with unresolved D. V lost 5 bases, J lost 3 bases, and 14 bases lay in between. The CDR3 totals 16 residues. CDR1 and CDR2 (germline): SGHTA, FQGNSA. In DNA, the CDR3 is TGTGCCAGCAGCCCTGAACCGTGGGGTGGGGCCAACGTCCTGACTTTC. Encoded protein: CASSPEPWGGANVLTF.

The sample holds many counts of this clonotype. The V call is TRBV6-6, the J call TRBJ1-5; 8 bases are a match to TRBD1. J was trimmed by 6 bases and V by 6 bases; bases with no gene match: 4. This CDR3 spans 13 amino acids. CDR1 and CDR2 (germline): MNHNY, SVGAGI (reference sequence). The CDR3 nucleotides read TGTGCCAGCAGACTACAGGGGGGTCAGCCCCAGCATTTT. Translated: CASRLQGGQPQHF.

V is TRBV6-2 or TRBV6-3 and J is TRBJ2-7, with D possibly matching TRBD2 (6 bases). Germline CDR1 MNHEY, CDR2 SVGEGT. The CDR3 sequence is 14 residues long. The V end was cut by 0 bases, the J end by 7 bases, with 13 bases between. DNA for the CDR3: TGTGCCAGCAGTTACTCCGGCGGGATCGGGGAGCAGTACTTC. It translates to CASSYSGGIGEQYF.

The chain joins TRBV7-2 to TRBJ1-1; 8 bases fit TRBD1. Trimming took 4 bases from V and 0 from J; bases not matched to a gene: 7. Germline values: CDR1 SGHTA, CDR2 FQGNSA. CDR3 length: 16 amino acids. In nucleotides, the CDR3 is TGTGCCAGCAGCTCCCGGGCAGGGGGCCTGAACACTGAAGCTTTCTTT. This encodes CASSSRAGGLNTEAFF.

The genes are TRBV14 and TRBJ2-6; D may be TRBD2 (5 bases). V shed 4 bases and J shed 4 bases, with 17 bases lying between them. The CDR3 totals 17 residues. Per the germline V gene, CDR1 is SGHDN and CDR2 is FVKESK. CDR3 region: CASSRTSGVLGANVLTF. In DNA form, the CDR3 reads TGTGCCAGCAGCCGTACTTCCGGGGTTCTGGGGGCCAACGTCCTGACTTTC.

CDR3 bases: TGTGCCACCAGCTCACCTACAGGAAACAGCAATCAGCCCCAGCATTTT. Its translation is CATSSPTGNSNQPQHF. The gene calls are TRBV24-1 and TRBJ1-5; D might be TRBD1 (5 bases). The length of the CDR3 is 16 residues. From germline, CDR1 is KGHDR and CDR2 SFDVKD. Trimming stripped 7 bases from V and 1 base from J, with 16 bases between.

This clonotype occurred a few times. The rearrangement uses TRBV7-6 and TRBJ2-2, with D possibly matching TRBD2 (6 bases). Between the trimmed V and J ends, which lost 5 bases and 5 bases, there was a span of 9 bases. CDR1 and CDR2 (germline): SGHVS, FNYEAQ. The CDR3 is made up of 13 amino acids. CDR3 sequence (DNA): TGTGCCAGCAGCCGACTAGTGACCGGGGAGCTGTTTTTT. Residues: CASSRLVTGELFF. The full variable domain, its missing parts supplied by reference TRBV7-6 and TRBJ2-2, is GAGVSQSPRYKVTKRGQDVALRCDPISGHVSLYWYRQALGQGPEFLTYFNYEAQQDKSGLPNDRFSAERPEGSISTLTIQRTEQRDSAMYRCASSRLVTGELFFGEGSRLTVL.

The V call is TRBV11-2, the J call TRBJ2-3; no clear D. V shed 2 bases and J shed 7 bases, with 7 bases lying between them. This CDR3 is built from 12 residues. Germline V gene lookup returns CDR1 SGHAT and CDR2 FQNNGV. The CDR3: CASSLQWNTQYF. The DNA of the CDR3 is TGTGCCAGCAGCTTACAATGGAATACGCAGTATTTT.

The CDR3 DNA follows: TGTGCCAGCAGCCTAGGGAGCGGGAGCTACGGGGAGCTGTTTTTT. Encoded protein: CASSLGSGSYGELFF. V and J are TRBV25-1 and TRBJ2-2, with TRBD2 identical over 8 bases. The CDR3 runs 15 residues. Germline assignment: CDR1 MGHDK and CDR2 SYGVNS. Unmatched junction bases numbered 10, after V lost 6 bases and J lost 7 bases.

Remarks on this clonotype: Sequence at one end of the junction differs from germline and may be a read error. The CDR3: CARTGTGRAQHF. The CDR3 DNA reads TGCGCCAGGACGGGGACAGGGCGGGCCCAGCATTTT. The chain carries TRBV24-1 and TRBJ1-5, with 9 nucleotides matching TRBD1. Germline V CDR1 and CDR2: KGHDR, SFDVKD. The length of the CDR3 is 12 residues.

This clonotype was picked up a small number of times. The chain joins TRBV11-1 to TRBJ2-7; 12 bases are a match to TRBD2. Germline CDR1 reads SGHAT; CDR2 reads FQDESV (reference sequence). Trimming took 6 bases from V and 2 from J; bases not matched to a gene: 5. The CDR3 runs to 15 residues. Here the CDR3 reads CASRGGLAGPYEQYF. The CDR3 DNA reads TGTGCCAGCAGGGGTGGACTAGCGGGACCCTACGAGCAGTACTTC.

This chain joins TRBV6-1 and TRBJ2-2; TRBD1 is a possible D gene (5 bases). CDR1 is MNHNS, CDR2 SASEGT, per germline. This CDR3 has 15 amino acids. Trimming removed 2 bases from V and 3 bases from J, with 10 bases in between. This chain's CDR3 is CASSELGHDTGELFF. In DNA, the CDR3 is TGTGCCAGCAGTGAACTAGGACACGACACCGGGGAGCTGTTTTTT.

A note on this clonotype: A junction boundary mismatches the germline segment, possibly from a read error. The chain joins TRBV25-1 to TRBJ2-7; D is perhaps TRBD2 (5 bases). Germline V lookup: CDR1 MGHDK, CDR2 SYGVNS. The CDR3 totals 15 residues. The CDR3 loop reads CVSSEWGVRSYEQYF. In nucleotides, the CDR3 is TGTGTCAGCAGTGAATGGGGAGTTCGCTCCTACGAGCAGTACTTC.

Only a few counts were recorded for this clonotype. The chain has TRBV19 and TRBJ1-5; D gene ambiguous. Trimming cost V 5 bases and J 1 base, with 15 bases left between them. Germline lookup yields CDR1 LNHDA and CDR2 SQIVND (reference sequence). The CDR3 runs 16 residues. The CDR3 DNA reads TGTGCCAGTAGTTGGTACGACCTCCGCAGCAATCAGCCCCAGCATTTT. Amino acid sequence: CASSWYDLRSNQPQHF.

The CDR3 region is CSVVDRINTEAFF. CDR3 sequence (DNA): TGCAGCGTAGTAGACAGGATCAACACTGAAGCTTTCTTT. V gene TRBV29-1 combines with J gene TRBJ1-1, with D maybe TRBD1 (6 bases). The CDR3 covers 13 residues. Germline lookup yields CDR1 SQVTM and CDR2 ANQGSEA. V was trimmed by 6 bases and J by 2 bases, leaving 13 bases between them.

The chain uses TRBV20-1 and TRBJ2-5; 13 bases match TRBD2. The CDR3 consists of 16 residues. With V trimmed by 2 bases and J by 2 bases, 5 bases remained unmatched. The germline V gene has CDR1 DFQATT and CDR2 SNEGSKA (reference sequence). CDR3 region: CSARPGLAGDQETQYF. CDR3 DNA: TGCAGTGCTAGACCCGGACTAGCGGGAGATCAAGAGACCCAGTACTTC.

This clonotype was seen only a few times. CDR3 protein: CASSLRITYEQYF. The CDR3 DNA follows: TGTGCCAGCAGCTTACGTATTACCTACGAGCAGTACTTC. This chain links TRBV11-2 with TRBJ2-7; unclear D gene. Germline V lookup: CDR1 SGHAT, CDR2 FQNNGV. V was shortened by 2 bases and J by 2 bases, with 7 bases between the two germline ends. This CDR3 is 13 amino acids long.

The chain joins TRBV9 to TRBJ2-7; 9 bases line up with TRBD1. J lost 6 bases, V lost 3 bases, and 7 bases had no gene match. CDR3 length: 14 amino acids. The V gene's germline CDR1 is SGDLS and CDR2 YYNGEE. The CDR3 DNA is TGTGCCAGCAGCGGATGGACAGGGGAAGGCGAGCAGTACTTC. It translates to CASSGWTGEGEQYF.

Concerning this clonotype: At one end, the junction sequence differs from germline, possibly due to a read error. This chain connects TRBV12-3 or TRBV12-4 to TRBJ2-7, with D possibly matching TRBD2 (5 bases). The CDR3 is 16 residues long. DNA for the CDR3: TGTGCCAGCAGTTTGTCTCGGGGATCGGGCTCCAACGAGCAGTACTTC. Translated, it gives CASSLSRGSGSNEQYF.

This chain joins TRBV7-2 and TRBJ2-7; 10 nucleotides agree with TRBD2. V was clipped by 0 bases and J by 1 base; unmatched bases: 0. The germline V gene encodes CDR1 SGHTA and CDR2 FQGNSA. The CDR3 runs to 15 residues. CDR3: CASSLAGLASYEQYF. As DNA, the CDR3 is TGTGCCAGCAGCTTAGCGGGACTAGCGTCCTACGAGCAGTACTTC.